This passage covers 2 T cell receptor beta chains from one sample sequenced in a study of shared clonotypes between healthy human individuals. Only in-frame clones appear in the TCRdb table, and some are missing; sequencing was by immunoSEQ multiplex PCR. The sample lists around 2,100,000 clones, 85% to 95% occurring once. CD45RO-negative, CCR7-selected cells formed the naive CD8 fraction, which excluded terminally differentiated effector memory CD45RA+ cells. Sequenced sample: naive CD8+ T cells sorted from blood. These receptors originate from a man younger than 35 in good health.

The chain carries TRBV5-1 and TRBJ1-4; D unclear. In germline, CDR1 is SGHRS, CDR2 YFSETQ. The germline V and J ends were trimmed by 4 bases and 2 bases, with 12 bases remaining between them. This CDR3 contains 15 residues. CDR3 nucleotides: TGCGCCAGCAGCCCGGACGGGCTGACTAATGAAAAACTGTTTTTT. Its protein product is CASSPDGLTNEKLFF.

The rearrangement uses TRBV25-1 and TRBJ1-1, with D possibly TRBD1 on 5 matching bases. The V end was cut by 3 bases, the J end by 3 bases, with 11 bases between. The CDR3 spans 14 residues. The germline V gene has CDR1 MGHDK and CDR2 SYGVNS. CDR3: CASSDRGWDTEAFF. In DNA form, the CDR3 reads TGTGCCAGCAGTGACCGGGGGTGGGACACTGAAGCTTTCTTT.